The clone carrying this TCR beta chain appeared many times. The antigen remains unidentified. The sample originates from a study of beta chain features in type 1 diabetes. Study details: Patients shared similar age, gender and cell yields with healthy donors.

CDR1 and CDR2 (germline): GTSNPN, SVGIG (reference sequence). This CDR3 has 13 amino acids. V lost 3 bases and J 5 bases, leaving 13 bases between the germline ends. The study's findings and limits: It was among patients, rather than healthy donors, that naive, central memory and Treg TCRB repertoires appeared more similar. Moderately but significantly shorter TCRB CDR3s were found in Type 1 diabetes patients in all four CD4+ subsets.

Expressed TCRB transcripts were sequenced after all isolated RNA was converted to cDNA. Profiled with immunoSEQ multiplex PCR; TCRdb holds only in-frame clones, not every one. The sample includes 130,000 or so clones, 7% to 10% of them seen just once. V gene TRBV30 combines with J gene TRBJ2-5, with a possible D match to TRBD2 (6 bases). Sequencing was performed on central memory CD4+ T cells from blood. This TCR was recovered from a young man with type 1 diabetes. The CDR3 nucleotides read TGTGCCTGGAGAAAGGAGGGTGTTGAGACCCAGTACTTC. Residues: CAWRKEGVETQYF.